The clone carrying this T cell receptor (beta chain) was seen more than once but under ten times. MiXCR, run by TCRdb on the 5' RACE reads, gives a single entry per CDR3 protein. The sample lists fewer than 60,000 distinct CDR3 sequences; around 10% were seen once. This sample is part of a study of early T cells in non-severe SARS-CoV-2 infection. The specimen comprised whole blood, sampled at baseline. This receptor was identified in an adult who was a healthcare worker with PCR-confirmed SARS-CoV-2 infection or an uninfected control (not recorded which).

CDR3 nucleotide sequence: TGTGCCAGCAGAGCCCCGACAGGGGGGAACACTGAAGCTTTCTTT. The encoded protein is CASRAPTGGNTEAFF. This chain links TRBV6-5 with TRBJ1-1; the match to TRBD1 covers 9 bases. This CDR3 spans 15 amino acids. The V gene end was trimmed by 6 bases and the J gene end by 1 base; junction bases not matched to a gene: 6. Per germline, CDR1 MNHEY and CDR2 SVGAGI.